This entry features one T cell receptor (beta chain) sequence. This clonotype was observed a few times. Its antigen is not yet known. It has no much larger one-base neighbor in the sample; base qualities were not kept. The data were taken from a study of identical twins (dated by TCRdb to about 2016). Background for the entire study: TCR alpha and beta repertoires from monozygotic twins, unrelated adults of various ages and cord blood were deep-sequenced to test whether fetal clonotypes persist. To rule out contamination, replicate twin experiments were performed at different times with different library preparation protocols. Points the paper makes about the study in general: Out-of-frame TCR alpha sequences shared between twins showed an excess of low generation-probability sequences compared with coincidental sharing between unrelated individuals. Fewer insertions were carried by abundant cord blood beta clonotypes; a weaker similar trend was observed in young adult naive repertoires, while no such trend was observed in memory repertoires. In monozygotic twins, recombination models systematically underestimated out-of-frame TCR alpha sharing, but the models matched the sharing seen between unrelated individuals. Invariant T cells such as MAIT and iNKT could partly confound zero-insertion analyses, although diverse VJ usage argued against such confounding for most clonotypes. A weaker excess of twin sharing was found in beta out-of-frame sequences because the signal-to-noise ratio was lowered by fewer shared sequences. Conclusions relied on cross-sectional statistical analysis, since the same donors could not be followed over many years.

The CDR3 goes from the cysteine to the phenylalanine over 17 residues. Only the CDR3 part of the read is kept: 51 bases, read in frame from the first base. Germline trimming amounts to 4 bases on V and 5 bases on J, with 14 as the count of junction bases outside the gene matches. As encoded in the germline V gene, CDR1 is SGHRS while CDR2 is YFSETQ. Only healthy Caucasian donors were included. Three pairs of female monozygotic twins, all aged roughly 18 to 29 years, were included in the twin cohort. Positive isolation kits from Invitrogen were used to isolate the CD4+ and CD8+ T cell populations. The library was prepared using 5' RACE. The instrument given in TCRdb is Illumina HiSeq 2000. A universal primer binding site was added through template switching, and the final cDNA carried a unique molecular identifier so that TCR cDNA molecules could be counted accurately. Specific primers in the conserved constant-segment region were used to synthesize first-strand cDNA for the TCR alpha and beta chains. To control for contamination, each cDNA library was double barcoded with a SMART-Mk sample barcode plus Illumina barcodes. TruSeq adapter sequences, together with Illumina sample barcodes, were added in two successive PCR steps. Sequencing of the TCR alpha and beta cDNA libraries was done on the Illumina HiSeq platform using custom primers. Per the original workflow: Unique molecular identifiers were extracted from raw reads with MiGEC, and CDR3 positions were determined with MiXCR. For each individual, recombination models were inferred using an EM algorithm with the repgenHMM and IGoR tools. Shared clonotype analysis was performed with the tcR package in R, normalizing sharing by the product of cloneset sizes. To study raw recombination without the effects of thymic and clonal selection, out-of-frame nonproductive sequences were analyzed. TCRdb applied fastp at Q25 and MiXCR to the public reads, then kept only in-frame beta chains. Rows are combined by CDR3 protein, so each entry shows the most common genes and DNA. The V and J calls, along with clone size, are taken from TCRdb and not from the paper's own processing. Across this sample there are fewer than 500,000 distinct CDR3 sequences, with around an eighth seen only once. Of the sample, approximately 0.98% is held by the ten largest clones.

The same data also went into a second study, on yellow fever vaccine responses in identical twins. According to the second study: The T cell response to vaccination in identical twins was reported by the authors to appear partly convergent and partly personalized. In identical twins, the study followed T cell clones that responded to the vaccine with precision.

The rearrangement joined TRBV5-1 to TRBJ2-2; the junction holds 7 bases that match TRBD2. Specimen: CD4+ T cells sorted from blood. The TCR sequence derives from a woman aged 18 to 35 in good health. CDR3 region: CASSPRTEGRVTGELFF. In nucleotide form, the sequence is TGCGCCAGCAGCCCTCGGACCGAGGGGAGGGTTACCGGGGAGCTGTTTTTT. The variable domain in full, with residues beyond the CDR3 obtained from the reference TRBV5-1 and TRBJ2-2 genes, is KAGVTQTPRYLIKTRGQQVTLSCSPISGHRSVSWYQQTPGQGLQFLFEYFSETQRNKGNFPGRFSGRQFSNSRSEMNVSTLELGDSALYLCASSPRTEGRVTGELFFGEGSRLTVL.